Each of the 27 T cell receptor beta chains below was sequenced from the same sample in a study of CD8 T cells in ankylosing spondylitis. TCRdb re-derived calls from the 5' RACE reads in MiXCR, one entry per CDR3 protein. The table records some 220,000 distinct CDR3 sequences, 7.5% to 9.5% of them present only once. The sequenced material came from blood, either unsorted or a sorted T cell fraction (not recorded which). These TCRs come from a female donor with ankylosing spondylitis or in good health (not recorded which).

This clonotype was detected ten times or more. This rearrangement joins TRBV6-5 to TRBJ1-5; the D is unclear. V was pared by 3 bases and J by 0 bases, with 6 bases between. Germline loops: CDR1 MNHEY, CDR2 SVGAGI. This CDR3 is built from 14 residues. The CDR3 sequence is CASSYSLSNQPQHF. In DNA form, the CDR3 reads TGTGCCAGCAGTTATTCTCTTAGCAATCAGCCCCAGCATTTT.

Only a few counts were recorded for this clonotype. This chain links TRBV7-2 with TRBJ1-2; 8 nucleotides align to TRBD1. CDR1 and CDR2 (germline): SGHTA, FQGNSA. V shed 6 bases and J 4 bases; nucleotides not matched to a gene: 4. CDR3 size: 13 residues. Here the CDR3 reads CASRQGDGYGYTF. The CDR3 DNA follows: TGTGCCAGCAGACAGGGGGACGGCTATGGCTACACCTTC.

This clonotype came up many times. The chain carries TRBV12-3 or TRBV12-4 and TRBJ1-2; 7 bases map to TRBD1. The CDR3 covers 13 residues. V lost 8 bases and J lost 4; bases outside the gene matches: 7. This CDR3 reads CASGPGQSYGYTF. The DNA for the CDR3 is TGTGCCAGCGGACCGGGACAGAGCTATGGCTACACCTTC.

Ten or more counts support this clonotype. This sequence joins TRBV13 and TRBJ2-5; 7 bases are a match to TRBD2. Trimming at V came to 6 bases and at J to 2 bases, leaving 6 bases not matched to a gene. The length of the CDR3 is 14 residues. Germline CDR1 and CDR2: PRHDT and FYEKMQ (reference sequence). This chain's CDR3 is CASSPTSRQETQYF. As DNA, the CDR3 is TGTGCCAGCAGTCCGACTAGCAGACAAGAGACCCAGTACTTC. Complete variable domain (other parts from reference TRBV13 and TRBJ2-5): AAGVIQSPRHLIKEKRETATLKCYPIPRHDTVYWYQQGPGQDPQFLISFYEKMQSDKGSIPDRFSAQQFSDYHSELNMSSLELGDSALYFCASSPTSRQETQYFGPGTRLLVL.

This clonotype was observed at least ten times. The chain links TRBV18 to TRBJ2-3; possible D gene TRBD1, 5 bases. This CDR3 has 14 amino acids. Deletions cut 4 bases from V and 6 bases from J, with 14 bases between. Germline CDR1 is KGHSH and CDR2 is LQKENI. CDR3 DNA sequence: TGTGCCAGCTCACGGGGCGGATCTGGCGATACGCAGTATTTT. Protein product: CASSRGGSGDTQYF.

This clonotype came up many times. This chain uses TRBV7-2 with TRBJ2-5, with 11 bases fitting TRBD2. CDR3 length equals 15 residues. Germline CDR1 reads SGHTA; CDR2 reads FQGNSA. V dropped 10 bases and J dropped 2; count of bases not matched to a gene: 9. CDR3 protein: CATGLAGGEQETQYF. CDR3 nucleotide sequence: TGTGCCACGGGGCTAGCGGGAGGTGAACAAGAGACCCAGTACTTC.

Concerning this clonotype: This clone may be a read error of a much larger clone one base away. A read error is likely, as this CDR3 ends without the conserved phenylalanine or tryptophan. V usage is TRBV18 and J usage is TRBJ1-1, with D uncertain. There are 16 residues in the CDR3. Germline CDR1 KGHSH, CDR2 LQKENI. Trimming stripped 4 bases from V and 1 base from J, with 16 bases between. The CDR3 DNA is TGTGCCAGCTCACTTCTACCTGGACGGGCGAACACTGAAGCTTTCCTT. Encoded protein: CASSLLPGRANTEAFL.

This chain uses TRBV4-1 with TRBJ2-7; the match to TRBD1 covers 7 bases. Germline CDR1 is MGHRA and CDR2 is YSYEKL. With 3 bases clipped from V and 7 bases from J, the junction kept 6 bases outside the gene matches. The CDR3 length is 13 residues. CDR3 nucleotides: TGCGCCAGCAGCCAGACCCTGGACAGGGAGCAGTACTTC. Protein product: CASSQTLDREQYF.

The sample holds many counts of this clonotype. V is TRBV6-5 and J is TRBJ2-5, with a possible D match to TRBD1 (6 bases). V was clipped by 1 base and J by 4 bases, with 10 bases between them. The germline CDR1 and CDR2 sequences are MNHEY and SVGAGI. The CDR3 contains 14 residues. Here the CDR3 reads CASSYYRDAETQYF. In DNA form, the CDR3 reads TGTGCCAGCAGTTACTACAGGGACGCAGAGACCCAGTACTTC.

The rearrangement links TRBV12-3 or TRBV12-4 to TRBJ2-1; the match to TRBD2 covers 14 bases. V dropped 6 bases and J dropped 9; count of bases not matched to a gene: 7. The CDR3 length is 15 residues. Here the CDR3 reads CASSPGLAGEGEQFF. CDR3 sequence (DNA): TGTGCCAGCAGCCCGGGACTAGCGGGAGAGGGTGAGCAGTTCTTC.

This clonotype was seen ten or more times. The chain is built from TRBV29-1 and TRBJ1-1; a possible D gene is TRBD1 (6 bases). Germline V gives CDR1 SQVTM, CDR2 ANQGSEA. The CDR3 has 12 amino acids. V was cut by 7 bases and J by 10 bases, with 19 bases left in between. As DNA, the CDR3 is TGCAGCGCCACCCGGGGGCCGTCGGGAGCTTTCTTT. Its protein product is CSATRGPSGAFF.

This clonotype was recorded many times. The chain couples TRBV20-1 to TRBJ2-7; 8 nucleotides line up with TRBD2. Trimming took 6 bases from V and 3 from J; bases not matched to a gene: 10. From germline, CDR1 is DFQATT and CDR2 SNEGSKA (reference sequence). This CDR3 is built from 14 residues. As DNA, the CDR3 is TGCAGTGCCCCTTTTAGCGGGACTTACTACGAGCAGTACTTC. Translation gives CSAPFSGTYYEQYF.

This clonotype has ten or more counts. This chain links TRBV20-1 with TRBJ2-7; D possibly corresponds to TRBD1 (6 bases). V was cut by 2 bases and J by 0 bases, with 20 bases left in between. The CDR3 length is 17 residues. The germline V gene has CDR1 DFQATT and CDR2 SNEGSKA (reference sequence). CDR3 sequence (DNA): TGCAGTGCTAGACCCCCTCCCCGGGACATCGACTCCTACGAGCAGTACTTC. It translates to CSARPPPRDIDSYEQYF.

This clonotype was seen repeatedly, ten times or more. V is TRBV5-1 and J is TRBJ1-1; D gene uncertain. The CDR3 runs to 16 residues. V was shortened by 1 base and J by 0 bases, with 13 bases between the two germline ends. CDR1 is SGHRS, CDR2 YFSETQ, per germline. The CDR3 DNA sequence: TGCGCCAGCAGCTTGTGGAGTCGAGTCATGAACACTGAAGCTTTCTTT. Translating gives CASSLWSRVMNTEAFF.

There are a few counts of this clonotype. The chain combines TRBV5-1 with TRBJ2-5; a possible D gene is TRBD1 (5 bases). Germline loops: CDR1 SGHRS, CDR2 YFSETQ. The V end was cut by 0 bases, the J end by 4 bases, with 13 bases between. The length of the CDR3 is 15 residues. CDR3 DNA: TGCGCCAGCAGCTTGGATACAGGTATTCTAGAGACCCAGTACTTC. It yields the protein CASSLDTGILETQYF. Together with reference TRBV5-1 and TRBJ2-5, the CDR3 gives the full variable domain: KAGVTQTPRYLIKTRGQQVTLSCSPISGHRSVSWYQQTPGQGLQFLFEYFSETQRNKGNFPGRFSGRQFSNSRSEMNVSTLELGDSALYLCASSLDTGILETQYFGPGTRLLVL.

Ten or more counts support this clonotype. V usage is TRBV12-3 or TRBV12-4 and J usage is TRBJ2-3, with D uncertain. Trimming stripped 6 bases from V and 4 bases from J, with 14 bases between. The CDR3 covers 14 residues. For the CDR3, the DNA is TGTGCCAGCAGCCGACCCCACCTGGCAGATACGCAGTATTTT. Translation: CASSRPHLADTQYF.

This clonotype appeared many times. At one end, the junction sequence differs from germline, possibly due to a read error. The chain carries TRBV6-1 and TRBJ1-2, with D tentatively TRBD1 (5 bases). The CDR3 covers 15 residues. Per the germline V gene, CDR1 is MNHNS and CDR2 is SASEGT. The CDR3 loop is CASSVRDRQFYGFTF. The CDR3 coding sequence is TGTGCCAGCAGTGTCCGGGACCGCCAATTCTATGGCTTCACCTTC.

This clonotype was picked up many times. J is TRBJ1-6 and V is TRBV5-1; TRBD1 agrees at 7 bases. This CDR3 is built from 15 residues. Germline V gives CDR1 SGHRS, CDR2 YFSETQ. The ends lost 4 bases at V and 10 bases at J; junction bases unmatched: 11. CDR3 loop: CASSRERQGDSPLHF. Here the CDR3 DNA reads TGCGCCAGCAGCCGAGAGCGGCAGGGGGACTCACCCCTCCACTTT.

This clonotype has ten or more counts. The chain employs TRBV21-1 and TRBJ2-5; TRBD1 is taken as the D call from the table, unchecked against the DNA. TRBV21-1 constitutes a pseudogene. This CDR3 contains 14 residues. CDR3: CASNAGTGAETQYF. Written as DNA, the CDR3 is TGTGCCAGCAACGCCGGGACAGGAGCAGAGACCCAGTACTTC.

This clonotype was found a few times. As DNA, the CDR3 is TGTGCCAGCGCTTCAGAACCAGCCTTCTCCTACGAGCAGTACTTC. Protein sequence: CASASEPAFSYEQYF. The chain is built from TRBV7-2 and TRBJ2-7; the D is unclear. Between the trimmed V and J ends, which lost 8 bases and 0 bases, there was a span of 17 bases. Germline values: CDR1 SGHTA, CDR2 FQGNSA. CDR3 length equals 15 residues.

This clonotype was detected many times. This rearrangement joins TRBV20-1 to TRBJ2-7; D possibly corresponds to TRBD2 (6 bases). Trimming removed 1 base from V and 4 bases from J, with 8 bases in between. There are 12 residues in the CDR3. The germline CDR1 and CDR2 sequences are DFQATT and SNEGSKA (reference sequence). The CDR3, as DNA: TGCAGTGCTAGAGGGGGAGGTTACGAGCAGTACTTC. Translated, it gives CSARGGGYEQYF.

The sample holds a few counts of this clonotype. The J gene is TRBJ2-7, the V gene TRBV11-1; the match to TRBD1 covers 8 bases. The CDR3 runs to 13 residues. J lost 6 bases, V lost 4 bases, and 5 bases had no gene match. Germline V lookup: CDR1 SGHAT, CDR2 FQDESV (reference sequence). The CDR3 protein is CASSWDRTIEQYF. CDR3 nucleotides: TGTGCCAGCAGCTGGGACAGGACCATCGAGCAGTACTTC.

In its sample, this clonotype was seen many times. The chain joins TRBV20-1 to TRBJ1-5, with D uncertain. Trimming took 6 bases from V and 1 from J, leaving 13 bases between them. Germline loops: CDR1 DFQATT, CDR2 SNEGSKA (reference sequence). This CDR3 is 14 amino acids long. The CDR3 is CSAASDGSNQPQHF. The DNA of the CDR3 is TGCAGTGCCGCTTCGGACGGCAGCAATCAGCCCCAGCATTTT.

In this sample, this clonotype turned up a few times. V is TRBV7-7 and J is TRBJ2-5; 10 positions agree with TRBD1. V was clipped by 1 base and J by 4 bases; unmatched bases: 9. The CDR3 totals 17 residues. Germline CDR1 and CDR2: SSHAT and FNYEAQ (reference sequence). This CDR3 reads CASSLGPDRGQGETQYF. In DNA form, the CDR3 reads TGTGCCAGCAGCTTAGGCCCCGACAGGGGGCAAGGAGAGACCCAGTACTTC. Together with reference TRBV7-7 and TRBJ2-5, the CDR3 gives the full variable domain: GAGVSQSPRYKVTKRGQDVTLRCDPISSHATLYWYQQALGQGPEFLTYFNYEAQPDKSGLPSDRFSAERPEGSISTLTIQRTEQRDSAMYRCASSLGPDRGQGETQYFGPGTRLLVL.

At least ten counts were recorded for this clonotype. The rearrangement uses TRBV4-1 and TRBJ2-3; 10 bases are a match to TRBD2. In germline, CDR1 is MGHRA, CDR2 YSYEKL. J was trimmed by 0 bases and V by 0 bases; bases with no gene match: 15. The CDR3 is 21 amino acids. CDR3: CASSQDEEGADSGRSTDTQYF. The CDR3, as DNA: TGCGCCAGCAGCCAAGATGAGGAGGGGGCGGATAGCGGGAGGAGCACAGATACGCAGTATTTT.

This clonotype was observed at least ten times. The chain combines TRBV21-1 with TRBJ2-7; the table's D call TRBD2 went unverified against the DNA. TRBV21-1 counts as a pseudogene. This CDR3 contains 16 residues. The CDR3 region is CASSRGTSGRINEQYF. The CDR3 DNA sequence: TGTGCCAGCAGCAGGGGGACTAGCGGGAGAATCAACGAGCAGTACTTC.

The chain uses TRBV11-2 and TRBJ2-7; TRBD1 might be the D (6 bases). The CDR3 runs to 14 residues. CDR1 is SGHAT, CDR2 FQNNGV, per germline. V gave up 1 base and J gave up 6 bases, with 13 bases separating them. CDR3 sequence (DNA): TGTGCCAGCAGCTTAGTACAGGGACCATGCGAGCAGTACTTC. Its translation is CASSLVQGPCEQYF.